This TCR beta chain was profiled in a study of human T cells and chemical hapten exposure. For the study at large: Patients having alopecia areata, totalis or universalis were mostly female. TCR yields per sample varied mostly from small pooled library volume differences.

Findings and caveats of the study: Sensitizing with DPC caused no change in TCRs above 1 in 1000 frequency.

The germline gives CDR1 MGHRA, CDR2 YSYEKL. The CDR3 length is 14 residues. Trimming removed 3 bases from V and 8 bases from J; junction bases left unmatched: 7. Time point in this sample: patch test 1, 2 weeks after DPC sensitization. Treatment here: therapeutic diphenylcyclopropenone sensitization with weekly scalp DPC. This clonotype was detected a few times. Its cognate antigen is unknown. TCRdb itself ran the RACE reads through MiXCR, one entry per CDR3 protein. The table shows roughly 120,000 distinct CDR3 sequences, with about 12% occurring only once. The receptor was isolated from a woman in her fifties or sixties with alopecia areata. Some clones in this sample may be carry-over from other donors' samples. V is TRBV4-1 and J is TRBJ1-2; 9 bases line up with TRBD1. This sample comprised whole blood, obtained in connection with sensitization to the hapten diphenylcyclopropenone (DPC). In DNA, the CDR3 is TGCGCCAGCAGCCAGGTGGACAGGGGAGAAGGCTACACCTTC. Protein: CASSQVDRGEGYTF.